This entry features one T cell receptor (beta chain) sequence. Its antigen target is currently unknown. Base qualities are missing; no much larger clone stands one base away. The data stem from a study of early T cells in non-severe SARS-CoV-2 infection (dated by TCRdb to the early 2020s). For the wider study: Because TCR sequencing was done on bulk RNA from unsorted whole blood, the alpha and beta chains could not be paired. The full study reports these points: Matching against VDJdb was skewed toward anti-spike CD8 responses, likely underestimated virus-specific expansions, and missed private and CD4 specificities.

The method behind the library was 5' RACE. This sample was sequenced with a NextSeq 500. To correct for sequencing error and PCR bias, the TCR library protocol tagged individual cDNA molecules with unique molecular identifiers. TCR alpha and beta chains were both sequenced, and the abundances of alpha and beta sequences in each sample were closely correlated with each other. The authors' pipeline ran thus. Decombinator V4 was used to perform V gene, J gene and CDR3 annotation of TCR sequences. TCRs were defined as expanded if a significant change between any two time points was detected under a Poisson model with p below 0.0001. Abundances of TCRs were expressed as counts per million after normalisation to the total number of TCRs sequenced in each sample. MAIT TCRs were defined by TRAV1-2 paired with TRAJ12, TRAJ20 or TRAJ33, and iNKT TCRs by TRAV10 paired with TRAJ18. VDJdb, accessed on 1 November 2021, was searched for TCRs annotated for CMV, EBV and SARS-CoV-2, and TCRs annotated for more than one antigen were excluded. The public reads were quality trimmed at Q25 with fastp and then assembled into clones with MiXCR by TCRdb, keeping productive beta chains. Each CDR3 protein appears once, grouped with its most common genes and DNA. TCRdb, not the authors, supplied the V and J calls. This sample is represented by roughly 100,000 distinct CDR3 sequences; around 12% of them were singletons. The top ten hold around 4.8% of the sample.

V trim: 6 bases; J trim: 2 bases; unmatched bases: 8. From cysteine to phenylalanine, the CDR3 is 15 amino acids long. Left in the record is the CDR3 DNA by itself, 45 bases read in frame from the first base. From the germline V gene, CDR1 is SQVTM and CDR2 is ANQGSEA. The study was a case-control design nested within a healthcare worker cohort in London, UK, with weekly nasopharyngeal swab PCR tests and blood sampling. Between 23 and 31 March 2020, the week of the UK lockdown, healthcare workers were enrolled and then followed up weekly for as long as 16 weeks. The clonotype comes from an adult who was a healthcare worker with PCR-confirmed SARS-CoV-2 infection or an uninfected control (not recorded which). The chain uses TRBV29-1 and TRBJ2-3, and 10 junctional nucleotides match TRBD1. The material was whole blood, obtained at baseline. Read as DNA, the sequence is TGCAGCGTAGGTCCGGGACAGGGGTTCACAGATACGCAGTATTTT. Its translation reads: CSVGPGQGFTDTQYF.